This TCR beta chain appears in the sequencing data of a study of blood T cell repertoires in COVID-19 (dated by TCRdb to between 2020 and 2021). Turning to the overall study: Collaborator samples came from the United States, Italy and Spain and covered acute and convalescent phases of COVID-19. The prospective study material was composed of cDNA or gDNA derived from T cells, B-cell-depleted T cells, or PBMCs. Subjects who had been exposed to COVID-19, were actively infected with it, or had recovered from it provided the deeply sampled blood TCRbeta repertoires that made up the dataset. A freely available public database, intended as a resource for researchers studying the immune response to SARS-CoV-2, is where the repertoires were released. Samples were obtained from the ongoing ImmuneRACE study (first 160 participants) and from about 1,300 subjects provided by 6 global collaborators. Nearly every sample came with metadata listing a de-identified subject ID, COVID-19 status, age in years and sex. Where HLA class I and class II types were available, the types were taken from metadata supplied by the sample provider, not from assay-based typing.

TCRbeta CDR3 regions were amplified from genomic DNA by means of the immunoSEQ Assay, a bias-controlled multiplex PCR. In the source study's methods: Within the assay, amplification of reference gene primers was used to estimate how many nucleated cells each sample contained. To quantify the absolute abundance of each unique TCRbeta CDR3 rearrangement, sequence reads were collapsed and filtered. Productive Simpson clonality was computed per sample as the square root of Simpson's diversity index over productive rearrangements. The table was pulled from immuneACCESS by TCRdb, which kept in-frame rearrangements only. Such tables lose some clones; where checked, under half of the loss comes from unresolved V genes, and the rest has no known cause. The V and J calls and the clone size are those of that table, but D and trimming were determined from the DNA. Here the sample has around 500,000 clones; more than 85% occur a single time. The ten largest account for around 7.9% of the sample.

In the prospective study, participants were about 18 to 95 years old, resided in about two dozen geographic areas of the United States, and were enrolled through a virtual design. In the prospective study, cohorts were assigned on the basis of participant-reported clinical history obtained from a screening survey and a study questionnaire. Recovered participants in ImmuneRACE Cohort 3 were defined as having two consecutive negative NP/OP PCR tests, clearance from a healthcare professional, or resolution of symptoms. In the prospective study, mobile phlebotomists collected whole blood, serum and a nasopharyngeal or oropharyngeal swab from each participant. Participants in the prospective study had the option to provide additional blood draws and questionnaires over a 2-month period. Blood samples from the prospective study were shipped frozen or at room temperature prior to DNA extraction. In regard to this clone: Its antigen is unknown. No per-base quality is available; no much larger clone lies one base away.

What the study reported, not specific to this receptor: The quantity of clinical and demographic metadata differed by source and by participant and was supplied without curation.

The CDR3 runs 16 amino acids, cysteine and phenylalanine included. Just the 48-base CDR3 DNA is kept, in frame starting at base 1. V sheds 0 bases and J sheds 4 bases, leaving 15 bases between their ends. From the germline V gene, CDR1 is MGHRA and CDR2 is YSYEKL. The chain couples TRBV4-1 to TRBJ1-2, with the D gene too uncertain to name. This clonotype was sampled from a woman aged 55 to 70 who had recovered from COVID-19. Material: PBMCs or T cells enriched from blood (not recorded which). The DNA reads as follows: TGCGCCAGCAGCCAAGACGGGGTCCTTGCCAGCTATGGCTACACCTTC. Its protein reads: CASSQDGVLASYGYTF.